This T cell receptor beta chain was sequenced for a study of response to subunit inactivated influenza vaccine. Regarding the study as a whole: The study's authors posited that every seasonal influenza vaccination enlists few new T cells.

Germline CDR1 reads LNHDA; CDR2 reads SQIVND (reference sequence). CDR3 size: 17 residues. V trimming: 10 bases; J trimming: 2 bases; junction bases outside the gene matches: 17. With regard to this clonotype: Antigen: not known.

MiXCR, applied by TCRdb to the RT-PCR reads, yields one record per CDR3 protein. The data show about 610,000 distinct CDR3 sequences, 13% to 15% seen once. The V gene is TRBV19, the J gene TRBJ2-5; TRBD2 matches 9 bases. The receptor was isolated from a man between 45 and 60 years old who received an inactivated influenza vaccine. The source was PBMCs from blood, collected 12 days after vaccination. The CDR3 here is CATPMSIRLAGQETQYF. CDR3 sequence (DNA): TGTGCCACCCCAATGTCAATCCGGCTAGCGGGGCAAGAGACCCAGTACTTC.